Listed below are T cell receptor beta chains from one sample, sequenced in a study of blood T cell repertoires in COVID-19. The table came from immunoSEQ multiplex PCR; TCRdb's copy has only in-frame clones and leaves some out. The data contain over 45,000 clones, 87% of them seen just once; the ten biggest clones take up around 5.5%. The sequenced sample consisted of peripheral blood. Receptors were obtained from a man aged 80 or over in a cohort sampled during active COVID-19. The CDR3 runs from the conserved cysteine through the conserved F or W. The D gene is left open where the match is weak. Rows give clone size only sometimes, using once, few, many, or a class for an expanded clone.

D: TRBD1
size: NA
J: TRBJ1-2
V: TRBV7-9
CDR3: CASSEGTGVFGYTF
DNA: TGTGCCAGCAGCGAGGGGACAGGGGTGTTCGGCTACACCTTC

D: NA
size: NA
J: TRBJ2-1
V: TRBV19
CDR3: CASSMRELANEQFF
DNA: TGTGCCAGTAGTATGAGGGAGCTGGCCAATGAGCAGTTCTTC

D: TRBD1
size: once
J: TRBJ2-1
V: TRBV19
CDR3: CASSVSGTGGLGEQFF
DNA: TGTGCCAGTAGTGTCTCCGGGACAGGGGGCTTAGGTGAGCAGTTCTTC

D: TRBD1
size: NA
J: TRBJ2-7
V: TRBV4-1
CDR3: CASNPGTGGYEQYF
DNA: TGCGCCAGCAACCCCGGGACAGGGGGCTACGAGCAGTACTTC

D: TRBD1
size: NA
J: TRBJ2-2
V: TRBV5-1
CDR3: CASSRDRANTGELFF
DNA: TGCGCCAGCAGCCGGGACAGGGCGAACACCGGGGAGCTGTTTTTT

D: NA
size: NA
J: TRBJ1-3
V: TRBV2
CDR3: CARKATGYSGNTIYF
DNA: TGTGCCAGGAAAGCTACAGGGTACTCTGGAAACACCATATATTTT

D: NA
size: NA
J: TRBJ2-2
V: TRBV6-5
CDR3: CASTRTANTGELFF
DNA: TGTGCCAGCACCAGGACAGCGAACACCGGGGAGCTGTTTTTT

D: NA
size: NA
J: TRBJ1-3
V: TRBV5-1
CDR3: CASSLDREGNTIYF
DNA: TGCGCCAGCAGCTTGGACAGGGAAGGAAACACCATATATTTT

D: NA
size: NA
J: TRBJ1-1
V: TRBV29-1
CDR3: CSVEFMAGMNTEAFF
DNA: TGCAGCGTTGAATTTATGGCAGGTATGAACACTGAAGCTTTCTTT

D: NA
size: NA
J: TRBJ2-3
V: TRBV6-5
CDR3: CASSYSLAPDTQYF
DNA: TGTGCCAGCAGTTACTCCCTAGCGCCAGATACGCAGTATTTT

D: NA
size: NA
J: TRBJ1-1
V: TRBV25-1
CDR3: CASSESKHYSEAFF
DNA: TGTGCCAGCAGTGAATCGAAACACTACTCTGAAGCTTTCTTT

D: TRBD2
size: NA
J: TRBJ2-7
V: TRBV11-2
CDR3: CASSLVLAGSYEQYF
DNA: TGTGCCAGCAGCTTAGTGCTAGCGGGCTCCTACGAGCAGTACTTC

D: NA
size: NA
J: TRBJ1-3
V: TRBV19
CDR3: CASTTLAGVGNTIYF
DNA: TGTGCCAGTACCACCCTCGCAGGGGTGGGAAACACCATATATTTT

D: NA
size: NA
J: TRBJ2-3
V: TRBV19
CDR3: CASRAGTDTQYF
DNA: TGTGCCAGTAGGGCGGGGACAGATACGCAGTATTTT

D: TRBD2
size: NA
J: TRBJ2-5
V: TRBV5-4
CDR3: CASSPPAGGLETQYF
DNA: TGTGCCAGCAGCCCCCCAGCGGGGGGGCTGGAGACCCAGTACTTC

D: TRBD1
size: NA
J: TRBJ2-5
V: TRBV2
CDR3: CASSDTGGARGTQYF
DNA: TGTGCCAGCAGTGATACAGGGGGCGCGAGGGGGACCCAGTACTTC

D: TRBD1
size: NA
J: TRBJ2-5
V: TRBV5-1
CDR3: CASSLSGQGQGETQYF
DNA: TGCGCCAGCAGCCTATCCGGACAGGGACAGGGGGAGACCCAGTACTTC

D: NA
size: NA
J: TRBJ1-5
V: TRBV5-1
CDR3: CASSLEPGGNQPQHF
DNA: TGCGCCAGCAGCTTGGAACCAGGGGGCAATCAGCCCCAGCATTTT

D: TRBD1
size: NA
J: TRBJ2-3
V: TRBV2
CDR3: CASSDSTGTGDTQYF
DNA: TGTGCCAGCAGTGACTCGACAGGGACCGGAGATACGCAGTATTTT

D: TRBD1
size: NA
J: TRBJ2-7
V: TRBV27
CDR3: CASRSTGAHEQYF
DNA: TGTGCCAGCAGATCCACAGGGGCCCACGAGCAGTACTTC

D: NA
size: NA
J: TRBJ1-4
V: TRBV5-1
CDR3: CASSLGQAPNEKLFF
DNA: TGCGCCAGCAGCTTGGGACAGGCACCTAATGAAAAACTGTTTTTT

D: NA
size: once
J: TRBJ1-3
V: TRBV7-2
CDR3: CASSSSSGNTIYF
DNA: TGTGCCAGCAGCTCCTCCTCTGGAAACACCATATATTTT

D: TRBD1
size: NA
J: TRBJ1-2
V: TRBV19
CDR3: CASSTRTGQGYTF
DNA: TGTGCCAGTAGTACGAGGACAGGGCAAGGCTACACCTTC

D: NA
size: NA
J: TRBJ2-2
V: TRBV9
CDR3: CASSGGNTGELFF
DNA: TGTGCCAGCAGTGGCGGGAACACCGGGGAGCTGTTTTTT

D: NA
size: NA
J: TRBJ2-7
V: TRBV18
CDR3: CASSLMAHLREQYF
DNA: TGTGCCAGCTCCCTTATGGCGCACCTCAGGGAGCAGTACTTC

D: TRBD1
size: NA
J: TRBJ2-5
V: TRBV7-7
CDR3: CASSLATGGRETQYF
DNA: TGTGCTAGCAGCTTGGCGACAGGGGGGAGGGAGACCCAGTACTTC

D: NA
size: NA
J: TRBJ1-5
V: TRBV9
CDR3: CASSATAYSNQPQHF
DNA: TGTGCCAGCAGCGCGACAGCTTATAGCAATCAGCCCCAGCATTTT

D: TRBD1
size: NA
J: TRBJ1-1
V: TRBV30
CDR3: CAWSIWDRDTEAFF
DNA: TGTGCCTGGAGTATTTGGGACAGGGACACTGAAGCTTTCTTT